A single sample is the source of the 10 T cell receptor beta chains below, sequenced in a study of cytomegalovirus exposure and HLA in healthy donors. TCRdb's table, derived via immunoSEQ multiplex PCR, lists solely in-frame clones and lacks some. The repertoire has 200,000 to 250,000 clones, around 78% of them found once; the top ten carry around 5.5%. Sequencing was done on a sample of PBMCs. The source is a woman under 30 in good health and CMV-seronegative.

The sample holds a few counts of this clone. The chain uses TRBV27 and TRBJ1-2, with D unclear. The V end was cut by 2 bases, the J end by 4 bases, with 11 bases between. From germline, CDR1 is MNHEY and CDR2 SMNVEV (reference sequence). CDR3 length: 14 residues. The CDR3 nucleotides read TGTGCCAGCAGTTTAGGGTCCTGGGGCTATGGCTACACCTTC. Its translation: CASSLGSWGYGYTF.

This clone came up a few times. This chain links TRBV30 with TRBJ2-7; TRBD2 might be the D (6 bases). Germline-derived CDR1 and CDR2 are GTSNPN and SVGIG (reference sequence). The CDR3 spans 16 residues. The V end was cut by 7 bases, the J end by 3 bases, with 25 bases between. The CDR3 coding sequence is TGTGCCTCCTCCAAGCGGGTCAGGGCAGGGCACTACGAGCAGTACTTC. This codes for CASSKRVRAGHYEQYF.

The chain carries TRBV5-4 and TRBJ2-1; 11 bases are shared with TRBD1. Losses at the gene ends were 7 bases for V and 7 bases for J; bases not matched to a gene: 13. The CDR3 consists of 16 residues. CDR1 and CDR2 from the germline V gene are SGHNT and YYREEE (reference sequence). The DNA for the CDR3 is TGTGCCAGCCGATCCGGTGGGACAGGGGGTCGTAATGAGCAGTTCTTC. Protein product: CASRSGGTGGRNEQFF.

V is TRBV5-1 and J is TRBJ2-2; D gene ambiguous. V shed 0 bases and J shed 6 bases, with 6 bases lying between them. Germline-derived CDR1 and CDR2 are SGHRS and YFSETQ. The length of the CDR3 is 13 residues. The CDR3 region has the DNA TGCGCCAGCAGCTTGGTGTCACCCGGGGAGCTGTTTTTT. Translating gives CASSLVSPGELFF.

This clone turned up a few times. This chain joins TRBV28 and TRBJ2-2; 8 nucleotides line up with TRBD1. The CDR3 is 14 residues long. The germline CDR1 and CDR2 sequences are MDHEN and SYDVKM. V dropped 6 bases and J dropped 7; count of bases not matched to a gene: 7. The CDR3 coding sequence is TGTGCCAGCAGCCCGGGACAGGTTCGCGGGGAGCTGTTTTTT. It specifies CASSPGQVRGELFF.

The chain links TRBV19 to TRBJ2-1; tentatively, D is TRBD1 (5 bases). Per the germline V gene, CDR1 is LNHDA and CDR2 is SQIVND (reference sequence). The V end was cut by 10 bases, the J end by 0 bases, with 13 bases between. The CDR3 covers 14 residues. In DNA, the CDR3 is TGTGCCACCGAAAGGGGTGGCTCCTACAATGAGCAGTTCTTC. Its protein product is CATERGGSYNEQFF.

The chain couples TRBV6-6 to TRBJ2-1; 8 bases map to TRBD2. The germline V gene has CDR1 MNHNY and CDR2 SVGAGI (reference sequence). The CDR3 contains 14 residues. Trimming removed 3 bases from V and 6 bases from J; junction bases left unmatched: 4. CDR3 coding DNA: TGTGCCAGCAGTTATAGCGGGAAATCCAATGAGCAGTTCTTC. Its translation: CASSYSGKSNEQFF.

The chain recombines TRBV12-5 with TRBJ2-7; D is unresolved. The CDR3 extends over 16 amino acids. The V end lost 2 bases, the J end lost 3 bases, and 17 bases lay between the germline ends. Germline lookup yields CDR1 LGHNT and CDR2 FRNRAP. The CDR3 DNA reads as TGTGCTAGTGGTTTGAGCGACTCGGACGGGTACTACGAGCAGTACTTC. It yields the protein CASGLSDSDGYYEQYF.

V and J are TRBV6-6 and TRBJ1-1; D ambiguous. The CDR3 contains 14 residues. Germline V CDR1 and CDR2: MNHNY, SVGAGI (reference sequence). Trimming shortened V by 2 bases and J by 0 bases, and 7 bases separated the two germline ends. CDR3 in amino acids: CASSYGNMNTEAFF. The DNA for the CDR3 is TGTGCCAGCAGTTACGGCAATATGAACACTGAAGCTTTCTTT.

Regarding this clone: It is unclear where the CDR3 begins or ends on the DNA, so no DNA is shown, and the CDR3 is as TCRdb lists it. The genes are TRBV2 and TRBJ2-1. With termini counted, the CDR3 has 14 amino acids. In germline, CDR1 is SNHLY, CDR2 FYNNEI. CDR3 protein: CASSGFRGRNEQFF.